This T cell receptor beta chain was identified in a study of human T cells and chemical hapten exposure (dated by TCRdb to the early 2020s). Regarding the research as a whole: For sensitization, 2% DPC in acetone was applied to an approximately 2 cm by approximately 2 cm area of upper inner arm skin. Throughout the roughly 25-week study period, patients were also given weekly therapeutic DPC doses on the scalp. Peripheral blood TCR repertoire changes were tracked in vivo in alopecia patients during primary and secondary sensitization to the hapten diphenylcyclopropenone (DPC). Blood was sampled from patients pre-sensitization (week 0) and at 2, 6 and about 24 weeks after DPC sensitization. Libraries were pooled for sequencing, and per-sample TCR yields varied mainly because of small differences in library volumes within the pool. Alopecia areata with under or over 50% scalp involvement, alopecia totalis and alopecia universalis were represented in the patient cohort, which was mostly female. Patch testing was done on the upper back using Finn chambers containing 0.01% DPC, and results were scored after 6 days according to International Contact Dermatitis Research Group standards. Roughly 30 alopecia patients gave blood for TCR sequencing at one to four time points (pre-sensitization, 2, 6 and 24 weeks).

Libraries were built with RACE. Data came from a NextSeq 500. During library preparation, unique molecular identifiers were attached to individual cDNA molecules so that TCRs could be counted in a quantitative, reproducible way. For every blood RNA sample, sequencing covered both the TCR alpha and TCR beta chains. The original methods were these. A median of around 100,000 TCRs per sample was observed, with a range of 23,224 to 690,600. V, J and CDR3 annotation of the TCR reads was carried out using the Decombinator software suite. For PS versus PT1 abundance plots, all samples were subsampled to the same number of TCRs (28,000). Expanded TCRs were defined as absent before sensitization and observed at least eight times at the 2-week time point. TCRdb redid the processing of the public reads, applying fastp at Q25 and MiXCR, and retained in-frame beta chains. Identical CDR3 proteins give one entry, which carries the most common genes and DNA. These V and J calls originate from TCRdb's pipeline instead of the authors' own analysis. The sample table holds 340,000 or so distinct CDR3 sequences, of which roughly 6.9% were seen once. Around 8.2% of the sample is taken by the ten largest.

The label giving this sample's time point can be read as: patch test 1, 2 weeks after DPC sensitization. The sample's treatment or condition label, in plain terms: therapeutic diphenylcyclopropenone sensitization with weekly scalp DPC. At each patch-test visit, blood was drawn before the patch test was applied. Eligible patients were aged 18 to 70, diagnosed with alopecia, deemed suitable for DPC therapy, and excluded if pregnant. Total RNA was isolated from unfractionated whole blood collected in Tempus Blood RNA tubes. Overall results and qualifications from the work: Significantly more large CDR3 similarity clusters were formed by expanded TCRs than by pre-sensitization or healthy control sets, consistent with antigen-driven responses. After repeated subsampling, changes were observed in the strength of the expansion versus patch-test correlation and in the threshold at which the correlation became significant. Patch test score correlated positively with the number of PT1 expanded TCRs, reaching significance at thresholds 8, 16 and 32 but not at 4. No change with DPC sensitization was found in the number of TCRs above 1 in 1000 frequency, and no evidence of global repertoire structure alterations was found. All patients had alopecia, a presumed autoimmune disease, so their immune response might differ from that of healthy individuals.

From its cysteine to its phenylalanine, the CDR3 spans 15 amino acids. The only DNA kept is the CDR3, 45 bases in frame from the first base. Reading the germline V gene (reference sequence) gives CDR1 SSHAT and CDR2 FNYEAQ. Worth noting for this clonotype: No cognate antigen has been identified for it. A junction end diverges from the germline sequence, so it may reflect a read error.

The chain joins TRBV7-7 to TRBJ2-3; the D region is possibly TRBD1 or TRBD2, each matching across 5 bases. The receptor was isolated from a woman younger than 30 with alopecia areata. Some clones in this sample may be carry-over from other donors' samples. Source: whole blood, taken in connection with sensitization to the hapten diphenylcyclopropenone (DPC). The CDR3 amino acid sequence is: CASSLSEGSQSTQYF. The nucleotides read TGTGCTAGCAGCCTTTCCGAGGGGAGTCAAAGTACGCAGTATTTT.